This T cell receptor (beta chain) was sequenced in a study of cytotoxic CD8 clonotypes in ibrutinib-treated CLL. Points from the study as a whole: Sample timing was unmatched between remission and later-progressing patients; lymph nodes unstudied. Private clonotypes, not public ones, expanded at ibrutinib response. At ibrutinib response, clonality increased, and at progression it declined back toward baseline.

The CDR3 covers 14 residues. From germline, CDR1 is SNHLY and CDR2 FYNNEI. J gave up 7 bases and V 8 bases, and 11 bases lay outside the gene matches. About this clone itself: Its antigen is as yet unknown.

Clones were sequenced by immunoSEQ multiplex PCR, and TCRdb holds only the in-frame ones, with some missing. The sample lists about 200,000 clones; 75% to 85% were seen once. Library input was 1.5 to 2 micrograms of DNA from cryopreserved PBMCs. The sample consisted of PBMCs, taken after 12 months of ibrutinib treatment. V is TRBV2 and J is TRBJ1-3; 7 bases are a match to TRBD1. This clonotype was obtained from a human donor with chronic lymphocytic leukemia. CDR3 amino acids: CASQGTDGRNTIYF. Written as DNA, the CDR3 is TGTGCCAGCCAAGGGACAGACGGTCGGAACACCATATATTTT. Looking up the rest from reference TRBV2 and TRBJ1-3 gives the full variable domain: EPEVTQTPSHQVTQMGQEVILRCVPISNHLYFYWYRQILGQKVEFLVSFYNNEISEKSEIFDDQFSVERPDGSNFTLKIRSTKLEDSAMYFCASQGTDGRNTIYFGEGSWLTVV.